Presented here are 25 T cell receptor beta chains from one specimen sequenced in a study of cytomegalovirus exposure and HLA in healthy donors. TCRdb keeps only in-frame clones here, not all; method: immunoSEQ multiplex PCR. Found here are more than 300,000 clones, about nine tenths of them singletons; the top ten hold under 0.95%. The sequencing sample was made of PBMCs. Source of these receptors: a woman younger than 35 in good health and CMV-seronegative.

The chain couples TRBV5-6 to TRBJ2-7; D not resolved. The ends were cut back, 2 bases at V and 2 bases at J, with 14 bases in the middle. Per germline, CDR1 SGHDT and CDR2 YYEEEE. The CDR3 runs 15 residues. Here the CDR3 DNA reads TGTGCCAGCAGCTTATCGCCAGGCGATACCTACGAGCAGTACTTC. Protein product: CASSLSPGDTYEQYF.

This sequence joins TRBV4-1 and TRBJ2-1; a possible D gene is TRBD2 (6 bases). From germline, CDR1 is MGHRA and CDR2 YSYEKL. The CDR3 is 18 residues long. Trimming took 1 base from V and 7 from J, leaving 23 bases between them. As DNA, the CDR3 is TGCGCCAGCAGCCAAGGTACCCCGAGGGTAGCGGTTAGTAATGAGCAGTTCTTC. As protein: CASSQGTPRVAVSNEQFF.

The rearrangement uses TRBV11-2 and TRBJ2-7; tentatively, D is TRBD1 (6 bases). This CDR3 contains 14 residues. Germline-derived CDR1 and CDR2 are SGHAT and FQNNGV. Trimming pared 3 bases from V and 6 bases from J, leaving 15 bases between. The CDR3, as DNA: TGTGCCAGCAGCTTCTATACAGGGACGAGCGAGCAGTACTTC. Translated: CASSFYTGTSEQYF.

The rearrangement links TRBV10-1 to TRBJ1-1, with 9 bases aligning to TRBD1. V was pared by 3 bases and J by 4 bases, with 3 bases of the junction left unmatched. Germline V gene data show CDR1 as WNHNN and CDR2 as SYGVQD (reference sequence). The CDR3 has 14 amino acids. CDR3 coding DNA: TGCGCCAGCAGTGATCGGGACAGGGCCACTGAAGCTTTCTTT. Its translation is CASSDRDRATEAFF.

The CDR3 nucleotides are TGTGCCAGCAGTTTAGGGGGACTAGCGGGAGGGCCGGAGCAGTTCTTC. It specifies CASSLGGLAGGPEQFF. This chain joins TRBV28 and TRBJ2-1; TRBD2 matches at 16 bases. Germline V CDR1 and CDR2: MDHEN, SYDVKM. V trimming: 2 bases; J trimming: 10 bases; junction bases outside the gene matches: 5. This CDR3 is 16 amino acids long.

In this sample, this clone turned up once. The chain uses TRBV6-1 and TRBJ2-1; the match to TRBD1 covers 11 bases. The CDR3 has 17 residues. CDR1 is MNHNS and CDR2 is SASEGT in the germline V gene. J lost 4 bases, V lost 4 bases, and 9 bases had no gene match. This CDR3 is CASSGRDRGERYNEQFF. In DNA form, the CDR3 reads TGTGCCAGCAGTGGCCGGGACAGGGGGGAGAGGTACAATGAGCAGTTCTTC.

The CDR3 DNA is TGCGCCAGCAATATGCGGACAGACAAAAGGTACAATGAGCAGTTCTTC. Translation gives CASNMRTDKRYNEQFF. The chain uses TRBV23-1 and TRBJ2-1; TRBD1 might be the D (6 bases). TRBV23-1 is an open reading frame, and its role is uncertain. Trimming removed 7 bases at V and 4 bases at J, with 20 bases between. This CDR3 region has 16 residues.

The J gene is TRBJ2-2, the V gene TRBV5-1; D is perhaps TRBD2 (6 bases). V lost 0 bases to trimming and J lost 4 bases, with 10 bases between them. The CDR3 has 15 residues. Germline CDR1 is SGHRS and CDR2 is YFSETQ. The DNA for the CDR3 is TGCGCCAGCAGCTTGGGTCGGGGGTTCACCGGGGAGCTGTTTTTT. Amino acids: CASSLGRGFTGELFF. The variable domain in full, completed from reference TRBV5-1 and TRBJ2-2, reads KAGVTQTPRYLIKTRGQQVTLSCSPISGHRSVSWYQQTPGQGLQFLFEYFSETQRNKGNFPGRFSGRQFSNSRSEMNVSTLELGDSALYLCASSLGRGFTGELFFGEGSRLTVL.

This rearrangement joins TRBV5-6 to TRBJ1-4; possible D gene TRBD1, 6 bases. This CDR3 is 11 amino acids long. Germline lookup yields CDR1 SGHDT and CDR2 YYEEEE. V was pared by 3 bases and J by 15 bases, with 12 bases between. The CDR3 sequence is CASSSAGELFF. CDR3 nucleotides: TGTGCCAGCAGCTCGGCAGGGGAGTTGTTTTTT.

This chain links TRBV10-3 with TRBJ2-3; 7 nucleotides match TRBD2. V was clipped by 0 bases and J by 0 bases; unmatched bases: 9. Germline V gene data show CDR1 as ENHRY and CDR2 as SYGVKD. The CDR3 runs to 18 residues. CDR3: CAISESPSGYSSTDTQYF. As DNA, the CDR3 is TGTGCCATCAGTGAGTCCCCTAGCGGCTACTCTAGCACAGATACGCAGTATTTT.

V is TRBV10-3 and J is TRBJ2-1; weak D call: TRBD2 (6 bases). Germline V gene data show CDR1 as ENHRY and CDR2 as SYGVKD. This CDR3 contains 16 residues. Trimming pared 3 bases from V and 4 bases from J, leaving 16 bases between. CDR3 sequence: CAISDGPGTSYNEQFF. CDR3 sequence (DNA): TGTGCCATCAGTGATGGACCCGGGACTTCTTACAATGAGCAGTTCTTC.

The chain joins TRBV6-5 to TRBJ2-1; tentatively, D is TRBD1 (5 bases). The CDR3 has 16 amino acids. Trimming left V 0 bases short and J 7 bases short, with 16 bases between. Per the germline V gene, CDR1 is MNHEY and CDR2 is SVGAGI. The CDR3 DNA follows: TGTGCCAGCAGTTACTCGCGGCAGGGCTTTGAGAATGAGCAGTTCTTC. It yields the protein CASSYSRQGFENEQFF.

The chain uses TRBV5-1 and TRBJ1-6, with D maybe TRBD1 (5 bases). There are 14 residues in the CDR3. Germline CDR1 is SGHRS and CDR2 is YFSETQ. V lost 0 bases to trimming and J lost 6 bases, with 7 bases between them. The CDR3 DNA is TGCGCCAGCAGCTTGGGGGACTTTAATTCACCCCTCCACTTT. Protein sequence: CASSLGDFNSPLHF.

The V gene is TRBV30, the J gene TRBJ1-4, with 10 positions matching TRBD1. The CDR3 has 15 residues. Germline V gene lookup returns CDR1 GTSNPN and CDR2 SVGIG (reference sequence). Trimming at V came to 2 bases and at J to 8 bases, leaving 8 bases not matched to a gene. CDR3 nucleotides: TGTGCCTGGAGTTCCGACAGGGGGCGGCTAGAAAAACTGTTTTTT. Protein product: CAWSSDRGRLEKLFF.

The chain links TRBV10-2 to TRBJ2-3, with a tentative D call TRBD1 (6 bases). Germline CDR1 reads WSHSY; CDR2 reads SAAADI. There are 12 residues in the CDR3. V was trimmed by 10 bases and J by 1 base, leaving 9 bases between them. The CDR3 is CATKGGTDTQYF. The CDR3 nucleotides are TGCGCCACCAAGGGGGGCACAGATACGCAGTATTTT.

The CDR3 nucleotides are TGTGCCAGCAGTTACATCACTAGCGGGACTTACACAGATACGCAGTATTTT. It encodes CASSYITSGTYTDTQYF. This chain joins TRBV28 and TRBJ2-3, with TRBD2 matching over 10 bases. J was trimmed by 2 bases and V by 4 bases; bases with no gene match: 9. There are 17 residues in the CDR3. CDR1 and CDR2 (germline): MDHEN, SYDVKM.

The table lists this clone with a few counts. The rearrangement links TRBV2 to TRBJ2-7, with TRBD1 matching over 10 bases. Germline V lookup: CDR1 SNHLY, CDR2 FYNNEI. This CDR3 region has 14 residues. The ends lost 5 bases at V and 7 bases at J; junction bases unmatched: 8. The CDR3: CASSYRDRGSEQYF. Here the CDR3 DNA reads TGTGCCAGCAGTTACCGGGACAGGGGCTCTGAGCAGTACTTC. Full variable domain (rest looked up from reference TRBV2 and TRBJ2-7): EPEVTQTPSHQVTQMGQEVILRCVPISNHLYFYWYRQILGQKVEFLVSFYNNEISEKSEIFDDQFSVERPDGSNFTLKIRSTKLEDSAMYFCASSYRDRGSEQYFGPGTRLTVT.

This clone came up a few times. V is TRBV14 and J is TRBJ2-7; 9 nucleotides align to TRBD1. The CDR3 is made up of 14 amino acids. V shed 4 bases, J shed 4 bases, and the junction held 5 bases outside the gene matches. Germline V gives CDR1 SGHDN, CDR2 FVKESK. CDR3 region: CASSLGQGPYEQYF. The CDR3 DNA follows: TGTGCCAGCAGCCTCGGACAGGGGCCATACGAGCAGTACTTC.

The CDR3 reads CAISGEPAGTGELFF. Written as DNA, the CDR3 is TGTGCCATCAGTGGAGAACCGGCAGGTACCGGGGAGCTGTTTTTT. V usage is TRBV10-3 and J usage is TRBJ2-2; D is unresolved. The CDR3 sequence is 15 residues long. The germline gives CDR1 ENHRY, CDR2 SYGVKD. V lost 4 bases, J lost 5 bases, and 14 bases lay in between.

The V gene is TRBV5-4, the J gene TRBJ2-5; the match to TRBD1 covers 10 bases. The CDR3 is 16 amino acids. Trimming cost V 4 bases and J 4 bases; bases outside gene matches: 10. Germline V gives CDR1 SGHNT, CDR2 YYREEE (reference sequence). This chain's CDR3 is CASSGTGTGVLETQYF. The CDR3 DNA follows: TGTGCCAGCAGCGGAACCGGGACAGGGGTTTTAGAGACCCAGTACTTC.

This chain connects TRBV6-5 to TRBJ1-6; 7 nucleotides match TRBD1. Germline V gene sequence: CDR1 MNHEY, CDR2 SVGAGI. After removal of 5 bases from V and 4 bases from J, the junction contained 2 bases not matched to a gene. The CDR3 extends over 14 amino acids. DNA for the CDR3: TGTGCCAGCAGTGACAGGGTTTATAATTCACCCCTCCACTTT. As protein: CASSDRVYNSPLHF.

The chain joins TRBV10-3 to TRBJ2-1, with 9 bases aligning to TRBD2. Germline lookup yields CDR1 ENHRY and CDR2 SYGVKD. J lost 5 bases, V lost 6 bases, and 11 bases had no gene match. CDR3 length: 16 amino acids. The CDR3 protein is CAISHIGASGDNEQFF. CDR3 bases: TGTGCCATCAGCCACATTGGCGCTAGCGGGGACAATGAGCAGTTCTTC.

The chain joins TRBV4-2 to TRBJ1-3; TRBD1 matches 9 bases. The CDR3 has 19 residues. CDR1 is LGHNA, CDR2 YNFKEQ, per germline. Trimming cost V 4 bases and J 2 bases; bases outside gene matches: 15. The CDR3 sequence: CASSLGQGYESLTGNTIYF. The CDR3 nucleotides are TGTGCCAGCAGCCTGGGACAGGGTTATGAGTCCCTAACTGGAAACACCATATATTTT.

The chain combines TRBV25-1 with TRBJ1-4, with D possibly TRBD1 on 6 matching bases. Germline V lookup: CDR1 MGHDK, CDR2 SYGVNS. The CDR3 is made up of 14 amino acids. V was cut by 1 base and J by 8 bases, with 11 bases left in between. CDR3 amino acids: CASSESQGWEKLFF. CDR3 DNA: TGTGCCAGCAGTGAATCACAGGGTTGGGAAAAACTGTTTTTT.

The gene calls are TRBV30 and TRBJ2-5; D perhaps matches TRBD2 (6 bases). Looked up from germline, CDR1 is GTSNPN and CDR2 is SVGIG (reference sequence). This CDR3 is built from 13 residues. V was shortened by 1 base and J by 2 bases, with 8 bases between the two germline ends. The CDR3 nucleotides are TGTGCCTGGAGTGGGGACTCGCAAGAGACCCAGTACTTC. It encodes CAWSGDSQETQYF.